This entry lists 12 T cell receptor beta chains sequenced from one sample in a study of prognosis after radiotherapy for stage I lung cancer. Multiplex PCR, run in two rounds, amplified TCR beta CDR3 from genomic DNA. Primers targeting each individual TRBV and TRBJ gene were applied in first-round PCR. TCRdb called the multiplex PCR reads again in MiXCR, with one record for every CDR3 protein. The table shows some 13,000 distinct CDR3 sequences, with about 37% occurring only once. The material was PBMCs, obtained before or after stereotactic body radiation therapy (not recorded which). These receptors were collected from a donor over 45 with non-small cell lung cancer.

By proportion, this clonotype is medium-sized (0.01 to 0.1%). This chain connects TRBV6-9 to TRBJ2-7; the D call may be TRBD1 or TRBD2 (6 bases each). CDR3 length: 15 residues. Germline V gene sequence: CDR1 MNHGY, CDR2 SVAAGI. V lost 4 bases to trimming and J lost 7 bases, with 20 bases between them. The CDR3 region has the DNA TGTGCCAGCAGTTCTGGGGGGACAAGGTCTAGGGAGCAGTACTTC. It is translated as CASSSGGTRSREQYF.

The sample holds many counts of this clonotype. CDR3 sequence: CASSRAPLYEQYF. As DNA, the CDR3 is TGTGCCAGCAGCCGAGCCCCCTTGTACGAGCAGTACTTC. The chain joins TRBV28 to TRBJ2-7; D ambiguous. The CDR3 spans 13 residues. Trimming stripped 6 bases from V and 4 bases from J, with 13 bases between. In germline, CDR1 is MDHEN, CDR2 SYDVKM. The variable domain in full, with the rest retrieved from reference TRBV28 and TRBJ2-7, is DVKVTQSSRYLVKRTGEKVFLECVQDMDHENMFWYRQDPGLGLRLIYFSYDVKMKEKGDIPEGYSVSREKKERFSLILESASTNQTSMYLCASSRAPLYEQYFGPGTRLTVT.

This clonotype was counted many times. Its ends do not fully match the called genes, so a read error is possible. The rearrangement joins TRBV28 to TRBJ1-2, with D possibly matching TRBD1 (6 bases). The CDR3 spans 12 residues. The germline V gene has CDR1 MDHEN and CDR2 SYDVKM. Here the CDR3 reads CASSSTMGGCTF. In nucleotides, the CDR3 is TGTGCCAGCAGTTCCACGATGGGGGGCTGCACCTTC.

This clonotype was counted many times. Compared with germline, one end of the junction differs, possibly owing to a read error. V usage is TRBV15 and J usage is TRBJ2-3; 10 positions agree with TRBD2. CDR3 length: 17 amino acids. Germline CDR1 and CDR2: LNHNV and YYDKDF (reference sequence). DNA of the CDR3: TGTGCCACCAGCAGAGAAAAACTAGCGGGGAACACAGATGCGCAGTATTTT. It translates to CATSREKLAGNTDAQYF.

The chain carries TRBV6-5 and TRBJ2-3; possibly TRBD1 for D (5 bases). Germline V lookup: CDR1 MNHEY, CDR2 SVGAGI. Between the trimmed V and J ends, which lost 0 bases and 2 bases, there was a span of 9 bases. This CDR3 has 15 amino acids. The CDR3 DNA is TGTGCCAGCAGTTACTCGTGGGGCTCCACAGATACGCAGTATTTT. Its protein is CASSYSWGSTDTQYF.

By its share, this clonotype is medium-sized. The chain couples TRBV6-1 to TRBJ2-1, with TRBD1 identical over 8 bases. V dropped 4 bases and J dropped 4; count of bases not matched to a gene: 6. Germline V gene sequence: CDR1 MNHNS, CDR2 SASEGT. This CDR3 is 15 amino acids long. CDR3 loop: CASSGQGLDYNEQFF. In DNA, the CDR3 is TGTGCCAGCAGTGGACAGGGGCTAGATTACAATGAGCAGTTCTTC.

This clonotype ranks as medium-sized. The V gene is TRBV6-7, the J gene TRBJ2-2; tentatively, D is TRBD1 (5 bases). TRBV6-7 counts as an open reading frame of uncertain function. The CDR3 spans 14 residues. V was clipped by 5 bases and J by 4 bases, with 11 bases between them. The CDR3 DNA follows: TGTGCCAGCAGTGACGAAGGGGCCACCGGGGAGCTGTTTTTT. Protein product: CASSDEGATGELFF.

This clonotype occurred many times. This rearrangement joins TRBV11-1 to TRBJ2-4; D not certain. V dropped 5 bases and J dropped 0 bases, with 8 bases sitting between them. CDR1 and CDR2 from the germline V gene are SGHAT and FQDESV (reference sequence). The CDR3 has 14 amino acids. CDR3 loop: CASSPDRAKNIQYF. DNA of the CDR3: TGTGCCAGCAGCCCAGATAGAGCCAAAAACATTCAGTACTTC. The whole variable domain, remainder taken from reference TRBV11-1 and TRBJ2-4, is EAEVAQSPRYKITEKSQAVAFWCDPISGHATLYWYRQILGQGPELLVQFQDESVVDDSQLPKDRFSAERLKGVDSTLKIQPAELGDSAMYLCASSPDRAKNIQYFGAGTRLSVL.

About this clonotype itself: A much larger clone differs from this one at a single base, so this may be a read error. The chain joins TRBV29-1 to TRBJ2-5, with 7 positions matching TRBD1. The CDR3 runs to 10 residues. J was trimmed by 10 bases and V by 5 bases; bases with no gene match: 4. Per germline, CDR1 SQVTM and CDR2 ANQGSEA. The CDR3 region is CSVLTGIQYF. The DNA for the CDR3 is TGCAGCGTTTTGACAGGGATCCAGTACTTC.

This clonotype appeared many times. The chain couples TRBV9 to TRBJ1-6; D remains ambiguous. Per germline, CDR1 SGDLS and CDR2 YYNGEE. With 0 bases removed from V and 9 bases from J, the gap between germline ends came to 13 bases. CDR3 length: 15 residues. The CDR3 loop is CASSVATERSSPLHF. The CDR3 DNA is TGTGCCAGCAGCGTAGCTACCGAGAGGAGTTCACCCCTCCACTTT.

The chain recombines TRBV6-2 or TRBV6-3 with TRBJ1-1; D not resolved. This CDR3 region has 15 residues. V lost 6 bases to trimming and J lost 5 bases, with 19 bases between them. The germline V gene has CDR1 MNHEY and CDR2 SVGEGT. CDR3 DNA sequence: TGTGCCAGCAGACCCGACGAGGTTGGAGGTACTGAAGCTTTCTTT. Residues: CASRPDEVGGTEAFF.

This clonotype was recorded only once. The gene calls are TRBV6-1 and TRBJ2-1; no clear D gene. The V end lost 1 base, the J end lost 4 bases, and 20 bases lay between the germline ends. This CDR3 comprises 18 residues. The germline V gene encodes CDR1 MNHNS and CDR2 SASEGT. CDR3 sequence: CASSEGTKVWERYNEQFF. The CDR3 DNA reads TGTGCCAGCAGTGAAGGAACCAAGGTGTGGGAACGGTACAATGAGCAGTTCTTC.